This T cell receptor beta chain came from a study of T-cell reconstitution after alpha-beta-depleted transplantation in children. Trimming shortened V by 5 bases and J by 8 bases, and 15 bases separated the two germline ends. This CDR3 is 13 amino acids long. This clonotype was counted ten times or more. The authors prepared the TCRbeta library with unique molecular identifiers. A single record per CDR3 protein comes from TCRdb applying MiXCR to the PCR reads. The sample shows about 610,000 distinct CDR3 sequences, 10% of them seen only once. V and J are TRBV12-3 or TRBV12-4 and TRBJ1-1; possibly TRBD1 for D (5 bases). Sequencing used PBMCs from the stem cell graft donor, obtained from the stem cell graft. The clonotype comes from a human donor who donated a stem cell graft to a child with acute myeloid leukemia. The CDR3 reads CASSNPPGGEAFF. CDR3 coding DNA: TGTGCCAGCAGTAACCCTCCGGGGGGGGAAGCTTTCTTT.